These 20 T cell receptor beta chains originate from one sample sequenced in a study of CD8+ T cells in alopecia areata. Once RNA had been extracted, it was reverse transcribed into cDNA to act as the sequencing template. Some clones are missing from TCRdb's copy, which holds only in-frame ones; the method was immunoSEQ multiplex PCR. The sample records some 180,000 clones, about 56% being singletons. The sequencing sample was made of CD8+ T cells sorted from blood. The source of these receptors is a human donor in good health.

This clone was found a few times. The rearrangement joins TRBV4-1 to TRBJ2-2; possible D gene TRBD2, 6 bases. Germline V gene sequence: CDR1 MGHRA, CDR2 YSYEKL. The CDR3 totals 14 residues. Deletions cut 4 bases from V and 2 bases from J, with 8 bases between. Written as DNA, the CDR3 is TGCGCCAGCAGCCCGGGACTTAACACCGGGGAGCTGTTTTTT. Its translation: CASSPGLNTGELFF.

CDR3 region: CASSQLRTGGNSPLHF. The CDR3 coding sequence is TGCGCCAGCAGCCAACTGCGGACAGGGGGCAATTCACCCCTCCACTTT. The rearrangement joins TRBV4-1 to TRBJ1-6; TRBD1 aligns across 11 bases. Germline V lookup: CDR1 MGHRA, CDR2 YSYEKL. J gave up 7 bases and V 2 bases, and 4 bases lay outside the gene matches. CDR3 length equals 16 residues.

The chain joins TRBV7-8 to TRBJ2-2; TRBD2 agrees at 7 bases. This CDR3 region has 17 residues. V shed 3 bases, J shed 6 bases, and the junction held 13 bases outside the gene matches. Germline lookup yields CDR1 SGHVS and CDR2 FQNEAQ. The CDR3 loop reads CASSFLSSGEVSGELFF. The DNA of the CDR3 is TGTGCCAGCAGCTTTCTGTCTAGCGGCGAGGTGTCCGGGGAGCTGTTTTTT.

The chain combines TRBV5-1 with TRBJ2-7; D is possibly TRBD2 (5 bases). Germline loops: CDR1 SGHRS, CDR2 YFSETQ. The CDR3 contains 15 residues. V was clipped by 2 bases and J by 4 bases, with 16 bases between them. The CDR3, as DNA: TGCGCCAGCAGCTTCAGGTCACCGGGGTCTTACGAGCAGTACTTC. Protein product: CASSFRSPGSYEQYF.

The CDR3 sequence is CASSLARWQTSSYEQYF. The CDR3 DNA follows: TGTGCCAGCAGCTTAGCGCGGTGGCAGACGAGCTCCTACGAGCAGTACTTC. The genes are TRBV7-2 and TRBJ2-7; D ambiguous. CDR1 is SGHTA and CDR2 is FQGNSA in the germline V gene. The CDR3 totals 17 residues. Trimming took 0 bases from V and 0 from J, leaving 15 bases between them.

The chain uses TRBV4-1 and TRBJ2-6; 9 nucleotides match TRBD1. The CDR3 runs to 16 residues. The ends lost 6 bases at V and 3 bases at J; junction bases unmatched: 6. The germline V gene encodes CDR1 MGHRA and CDR2 YSYEKL. CDR3 sequence: CASRGQGGNGANVLTF. DNA of the CDR3: TGCGCCAGCAGGGGACAGGGTGGAAATGGGGCCAACGTCCTGACTTTC.

The chain joins TRBV27 to TRBJ2-3; D possibly corresponds to TRBD2 (6 bases). The CDR3 length is 14 residues. Germline lookup yields CDR1 MNHEY and CDR2 SMNVEV (reference sequence). V was clipped by 8 bases and J by 0 bases, with 12 bases between them. The CDR3 is CASGEEWSTDTQYF. The CDR3 DNA reads as TGTGCCAGCGGGGAGGAATGGAGCACAGATACGCAGTATTTT.

The chain links TRBV27 to TRBJ1-2, with 10 bases matching TRBD1. Germline V gene sequence: CDR1 MNHEY, CDR2 SMNVEV (reference sequence). CDR3 size: 14 residues. Losses at the gene ends were 6 bases for V and 3 bases for J; bases not matched to a gene: 4. The CDR3: CASRPTGGDYGYTF. The CDR3 nucleotides read TGTGCCAGCAGGCCGACAGGGGGCGACTATGGCTACACCTTC.

The CDR3 bases are TGTGCCAGCAGCTTAGAAAGGACAGATCCTCTTAGTCCGGATACGCAGTATTTT. This gives the protein CASSLERTDPLSPDTQYF. The rearrangement joins TRBV7-2 to TRBJ2-3; D perhaps matches TRBD1 (6 bases). Germline V gene sequence: CDR1 SGHTA, CDR2 FQGNSA. The CDR3 contains 18 residues. With 1 base removed from V and 6 bases from J, the gap between germline ends came to 23 bases. Complete variable domain (other parts from reference TRBV7-2 and TRBJ2-3): GAGVSQSPSNKVTEKGKDVELRCDPISGHTALYWYRQSLGQGLEFLIYFQGNSAPDKSGLPSDRFSAERTGGSVSTLTIQRTQQEDSAVYLCASSLERTDPLSPDTQYFGPGTRLTVL.

This clone turned up a few times. This chain joins TRBV27 and TRBJ1-3; D not certain. The V and J ends lost 2 bases and 2 bases respectively, with 7 bases between them. Germline V gives CDR1 MNHEY, CDR2 SMNVEV (reference sequence). CDR3 size: 14 residues. The CDR3 here is CASSLGGPGNTIYF. In DNA, the CDR3 is TGTGCCAGCAGTTTAGGCGGTCCTGGAAACACCATATATTTT.

This rearrangement joins TRBV4-1 to TRBJ2-7; D ambiguous. The CDR3 covers 13 residues. Between the trimmed V and J ends, which lost 4 bases and 3 bases, there was a span of 10 bases. Germline-derived CDR1 and CDR2 are MGHRA and YSYEKL. CDR3 sequence (DNA): TGCGCCAGCAGCCCTCGCCCCGACTACGAGCAGTACTTC. This encodes CASSPRPDYEQYF.

The CDR3 reads CASSIGGGYF. The CDR3 DNA reads as TGTGCCAGTAGTATAGGCGGCGGGTATTTT. This rearrangement joins TRBV19 to TRBJ2-3; D uncertain. Germline V lookup: CDR1 LNHDA, CDR2 SQIVND (reference sequence). The CDR3 is 10 amino acids. With 1 base removed from V and 14 bases from J, the gap between germline ends came to 7 bases.

This clone was found a few times. The chain carries TRBV5-6 and TRBJ1-2; D perhaps matches TRBD1 (6 bases). Trimming removed 0 bases at V and 4 bases at J, with 10 bases between. Germline CDR1 reads SGHDT; CDR2 reads YYEEEE. CDR3 length: 14 amino acids. The CDR3 nucleotides read TGTGCCAGCAGCTTGGGGGACACCACCTATGGCTACACCTTC. It specifies CASSLGDTTYGYTF.

The genes are TRBV4-1 and TRBJ2-3; a possible D gene is TRBD2 (5 bases). V was clipped by 0 bases and J by 6 bases, with 13 bases between them. The CDR3 runs to 15 residues. Germline CDR1 and CDR2: MGHRA and YSYEKL. DNA of the CDR3: TGCGCCAGCAGCCAAGATGAGGGAGTGGACGATACGCAGTATTTT. Amino acid sequence: CASSQDEGVDDTQYF.

To note about this clone: Distinct nucleotide sequences in the sample also encode this CDR3. The chain joins TRBV5-1 to TRBJ1-1; D remains ambiguous. This CDR3 is 12 amino acids long. Trimming removed 0 bases at V and 3 bases at J, with 3 bases between. Germline assignment: CDR1 SGHRS and CDR2 YFSETQ. The CDR3 region is CASSLGDTEAFF. In nucleotides, the CDR3 is TGCGCCAGCAGCTTGGGGGACACTGAAGCTTTCTTT. Combining the CDR3 with reference TRBV5-1 and TRBJ1-1 gives the whole variable domain KAGVTQTPRYLIKTRGQQVTLSCSPISGHRSVSWYQQTPGQGLQFLFEYFSETQRNKGNFPGRFSGRQFSNSRSEMNVSTLELGDSALYLCASSLGDTEAFFGQGTRLTVV.

CDR3: CASSLESGGEQYF. CDR3 nucleotide sequence: TGTGCCAGCAGCTTAGAATCGGGGGGCGAGCAGTACTTC. V gene TRBV11-2 combines with J gene TRBJ2-7; TRBD2 matches at 7 bases. Looked up from germline, CDR1 is SGHAT and CDR2 is FQNNGV. CDR3 size: 13 residues. With 0 bases clipped from V and 6 bases from J, the junction kept 2 bases outside the gene matches. The variable domain in full, with the rest retrieved from reference TRBV11-2 and TRBJ2-7, is EAGVAQSPRYKIIEKRQSVAFWCNPISGHATLYWYQQILGQGPKLLIQFQNNGVVDDSQLPKDRFSAERLKGVDSTLKIQPAKLEDSAVYLCASSLESGGEQYFGPGTRLTVT.

The chain links TRBV14 to TRBJ1-2; D remains ambiguous. Trimming took off 3 bases at V and 3 bases at J, with 8 bases between the two ends. Germline lookup yields CDR1 SGHDN and CDR2 FVKESK. The CDR3 runs 13 residues. The CDR3 DNA reads TGTGCCAGCAGCCACGAGGGCTACTATGGCTACACCTTC. It translates to CASSHEGYYGYTF.

Only a few counts were recorded for this clone. The chain links TRBV5-1 to TRBJ1-1, with D unresolved. Trimming stripped 0 bases from V and 3 bases from J, with 9 bases between. The CDR3 runs to 14 residues. From germline, CDR1 is SGHRS and CDR2 YFSETQ. CDR3 nucleotide sequence: TGCGCCAGCAGCTTGGAGAGGGATCACACTGAAGCTTTCTTT. Its protein is CASSLERDHTEAFF.

This clone came up a few times. The DNA of the CDR3 is TGTGCCAGCAGCCTGGGGCAGTTTTCACCCCTCCACTTT. It translates to CASSLGQFSPLHF. The chain couples TRBV27 to TRBJ1-6, with a tentative D call TRBD1 (5 bases). This CDR3 is built from 13 residues. Germline lookup yields CDR1 MNHEY and CDR2 SMNVEV (reference sequence). V was shortened by 6 bases and J by 9 bases, with 12 bases between the two germline ends.

The V call is TRBV5-4, the J call TRBJ2-5; 7 bases map to TRBD2. The CDR3 covers 15 residues. The J segment lost 1 base and the V segment lost 0 bases, leaving 3 bases of the junction unmatched. Germline-derived CDR1 and CDR2 are SGHNT and YYREEE (reference sequence). CDR3 sequence (DNA): TGTGCCAGCAGCTTGGGCGGGGGAGGCCAAGAGACCCAGTACTTC. Amino acids: CASSLGGGGQETQYF.